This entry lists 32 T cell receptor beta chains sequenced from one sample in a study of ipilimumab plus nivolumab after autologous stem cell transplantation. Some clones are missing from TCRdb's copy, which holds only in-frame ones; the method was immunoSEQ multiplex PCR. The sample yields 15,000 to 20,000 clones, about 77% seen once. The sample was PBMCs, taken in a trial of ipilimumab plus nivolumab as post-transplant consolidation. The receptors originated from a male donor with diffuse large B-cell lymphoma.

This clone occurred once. CDR3 loop: CASSLNPRGANVLTF. CDR3 sequence (DNA): TGTGCCAGCAGTTTAAACCCTCGGGGGGCCAACGTCCTGACTTTC. The chain has TRBV28 and TRBJ2-6; D call uncertain. Germline lookup yields CDR1 MDHEN and CDR2 SYDVKM. The CDR3 consists of 15 residues. V shed 2 bases and J shed 4 bases, with 9 bases lying between them.

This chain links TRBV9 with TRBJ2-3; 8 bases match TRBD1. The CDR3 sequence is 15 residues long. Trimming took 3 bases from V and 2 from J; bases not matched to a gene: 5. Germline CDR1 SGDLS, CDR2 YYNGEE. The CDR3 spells CASSAPGQVTDTQYF. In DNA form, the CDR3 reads TGTGCCAGCAGCGCCCCGGGACAGGTCACAGATACGCAGTATTTT.

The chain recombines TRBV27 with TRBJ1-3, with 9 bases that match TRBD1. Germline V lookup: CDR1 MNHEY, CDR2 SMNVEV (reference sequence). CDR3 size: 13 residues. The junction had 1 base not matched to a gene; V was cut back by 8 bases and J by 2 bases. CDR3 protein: CASRDRAGNTIYF. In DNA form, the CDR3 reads TGTGCCAGCCGGGACAGGGCTGGAAACACCATATATTTT.

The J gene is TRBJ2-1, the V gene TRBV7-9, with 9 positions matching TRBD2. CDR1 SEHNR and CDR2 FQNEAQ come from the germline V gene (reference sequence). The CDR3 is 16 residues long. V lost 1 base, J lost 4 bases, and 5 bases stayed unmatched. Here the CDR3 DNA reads TGTGCCAGCAGCTTAGAGGTGCTAGCGGGGTACAATGAGCAGTTCTTC. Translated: CASSLEVLAGYNEQFF.

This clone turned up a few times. As DNA, the CDR3 is TGTGCCAGCAGCTCAACTGAGGGGCGCAATACGCAGTATTTT. This codes for CASSSTEGRNTQYF. The chain joins TRBV5-4 to TRBJ2-3; D may be TRBD1 or TRBD2 (5 bases each). The V end was cut by 3 bases, the J end by 7 bases, with 15 bases between. The germline V gene encodes CDR1 SGHNT and CDR2 YYREEE (reference sequence). The CDR3 is 14 amino acids.

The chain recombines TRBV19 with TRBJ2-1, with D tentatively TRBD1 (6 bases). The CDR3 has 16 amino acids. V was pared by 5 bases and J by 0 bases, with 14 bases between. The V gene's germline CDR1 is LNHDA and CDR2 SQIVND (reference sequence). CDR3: CASSQKRGSSYNEQFF. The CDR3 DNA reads TGTGCCAGTAGTCAAAAAAGGGGGTCCTCCTACAATGAGCAGTTCTTC.

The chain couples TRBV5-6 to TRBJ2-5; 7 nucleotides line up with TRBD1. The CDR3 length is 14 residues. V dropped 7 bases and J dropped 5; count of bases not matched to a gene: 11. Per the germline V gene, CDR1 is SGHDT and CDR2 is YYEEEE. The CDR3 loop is CASEGGINLETQYF. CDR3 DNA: TGTGCCAGCGAAGGGGGCATAAATTTGGAGACCCAGTACTTC.

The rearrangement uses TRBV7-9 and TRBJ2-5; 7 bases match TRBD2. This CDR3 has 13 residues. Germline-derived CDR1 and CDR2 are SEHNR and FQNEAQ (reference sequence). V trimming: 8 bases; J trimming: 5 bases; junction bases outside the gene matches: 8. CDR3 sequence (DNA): TGTGCCAGCTCGCGGGGGTTTAGGGAGACCCAGTACTTC. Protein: CASSRGFRETQYF. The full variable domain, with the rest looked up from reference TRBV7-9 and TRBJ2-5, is DTGVSQNPRHKITKRGQNVTFRCDPISEHNRLYWYRQTLGQGPEFLTYFQNEAQLEKSRLLSDRFSAERPKGSFSTLEIQRTEQGDSAMYLCASSRGFRETQYFGPGTRLLVL.

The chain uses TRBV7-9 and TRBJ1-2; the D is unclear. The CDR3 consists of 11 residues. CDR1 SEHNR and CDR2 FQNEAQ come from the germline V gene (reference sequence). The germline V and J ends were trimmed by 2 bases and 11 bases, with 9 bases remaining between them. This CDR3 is CASSLLTEYTF. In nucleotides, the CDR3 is TGTGCCAGCAGCTTACTGACGGAGTACACCTTC. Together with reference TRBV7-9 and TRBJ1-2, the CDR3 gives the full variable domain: DTGVSQNPRHKITKRGQNVTFRCDPISEHNRLYWYRQTLGQGPEFLTYFQNEAQLEKSRLLSDRFSAERPKGSFSTLEIQRTEQGDSAMYLCASSLLTEYTFGSGTRLTVV.

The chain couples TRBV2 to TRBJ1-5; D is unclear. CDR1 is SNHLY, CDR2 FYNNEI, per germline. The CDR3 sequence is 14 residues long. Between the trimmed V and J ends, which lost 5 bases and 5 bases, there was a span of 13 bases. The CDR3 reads CASSLAGRYQPQHF. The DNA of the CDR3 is TGTGCCAGCAGTTTGGCCGGGAGATATCAGCCCCAGCATTTT.

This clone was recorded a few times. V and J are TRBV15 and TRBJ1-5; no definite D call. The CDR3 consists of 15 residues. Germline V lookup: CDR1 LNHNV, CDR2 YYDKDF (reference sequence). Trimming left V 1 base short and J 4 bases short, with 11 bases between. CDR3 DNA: TGTGCCACCAGCAGAGCCCCCAGGATGAATCAGCCCCAGCATTTT. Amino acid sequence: CATSRAPRMNQPQHF.

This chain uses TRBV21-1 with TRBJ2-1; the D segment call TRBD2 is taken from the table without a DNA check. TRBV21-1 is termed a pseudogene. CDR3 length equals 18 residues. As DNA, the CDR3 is TGTGCCAGCAGCCTACTACCCCGGATCAGAAGCTCCTACAATGAGCAGTTCTTC. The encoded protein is CASSLLPRIRSSYNEQFF.

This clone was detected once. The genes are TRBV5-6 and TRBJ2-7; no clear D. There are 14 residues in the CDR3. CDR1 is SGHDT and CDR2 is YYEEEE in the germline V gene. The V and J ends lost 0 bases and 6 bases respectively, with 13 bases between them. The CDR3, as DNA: TGTGCCAGCAGCTTGGGGGCCGGACCCAGCGAGCAGTACTTC. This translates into CASSLGAGPSEQYF. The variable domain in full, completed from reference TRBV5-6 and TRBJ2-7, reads DAGVTQSPTHLIKTRGQQVTLRCSPKSGHDTVSWYQQALGQGPQFIFQYYEEEERQRGNFPDRFSGHQFPNYSSELNVNALLLGDSALYLCASSLGAGPSEQYFGPGTRLTVT.

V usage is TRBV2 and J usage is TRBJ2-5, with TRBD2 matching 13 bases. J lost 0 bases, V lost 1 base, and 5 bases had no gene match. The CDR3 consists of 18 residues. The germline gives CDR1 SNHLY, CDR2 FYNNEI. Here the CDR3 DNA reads TGTGCCAGCAGTGAAGGACTAGCGGGGGGCGAGTACCAAGAGACCCAGTACTTC. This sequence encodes CASSEGLAGGEYQETQYF.

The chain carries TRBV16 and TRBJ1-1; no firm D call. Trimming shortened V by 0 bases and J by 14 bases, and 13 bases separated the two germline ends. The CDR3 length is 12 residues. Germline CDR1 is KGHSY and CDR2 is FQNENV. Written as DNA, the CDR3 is TGTGCCAGCAGCCAATCGTTGGGTTATCGATTCTTT. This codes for CASSQSLGYRFF.

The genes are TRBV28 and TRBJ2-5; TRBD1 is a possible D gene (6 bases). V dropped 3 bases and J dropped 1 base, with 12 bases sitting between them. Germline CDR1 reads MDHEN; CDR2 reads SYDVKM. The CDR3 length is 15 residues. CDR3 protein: CASSFAGAFQETQYF. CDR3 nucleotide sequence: TGTGCCAGCAGTTTTGCAGGGGCCTTCCAAGAGACCCAGTACTTC.

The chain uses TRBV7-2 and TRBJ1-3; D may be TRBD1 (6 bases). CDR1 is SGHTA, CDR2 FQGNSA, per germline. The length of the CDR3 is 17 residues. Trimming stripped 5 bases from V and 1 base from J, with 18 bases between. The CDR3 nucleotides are TGTGCCAGCAGCCCTCAGGGGTTACTAAGATCTGGAAACACCATATATTTT. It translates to CASSPQGLLRSGNTIYF.

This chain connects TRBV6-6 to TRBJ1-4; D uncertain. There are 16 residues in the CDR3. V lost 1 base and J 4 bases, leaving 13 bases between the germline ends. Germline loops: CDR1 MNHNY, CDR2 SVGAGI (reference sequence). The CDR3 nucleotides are TGTGCCAGCAGTTACTGGCCGACTGGAAATAATGAAAAACTGTTTTTT. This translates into CASSYWPTGNNEKLFF.

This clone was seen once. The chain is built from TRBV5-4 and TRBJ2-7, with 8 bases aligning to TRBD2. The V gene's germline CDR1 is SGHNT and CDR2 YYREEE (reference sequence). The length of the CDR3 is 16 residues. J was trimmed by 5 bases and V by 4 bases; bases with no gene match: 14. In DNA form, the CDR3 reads TGTGCCAGCAGCCTACTGGGCGGGGGGCTTACCAACGAGCAGTACTTC. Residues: CASSLLGGGLTNEQYF. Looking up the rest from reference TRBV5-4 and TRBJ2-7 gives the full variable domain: ETGVTQSPTHLIKTRGQQVTLRCSSQSGHNTVSWYQQALGQGPQFIFQYYREEENGRGNFPPRFSGLQFPNYSSELNVNALELDDSALYLCASSLLGGGLTNEQYFGPGTRLTVT.

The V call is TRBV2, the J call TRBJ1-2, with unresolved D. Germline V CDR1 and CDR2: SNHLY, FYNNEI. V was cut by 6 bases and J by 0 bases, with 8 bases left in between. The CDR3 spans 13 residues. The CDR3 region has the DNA TGTGCCAGCAGGGGAGGAGCTAACTATGGCTACACCTTC. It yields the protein CASRGGANYGYTF.

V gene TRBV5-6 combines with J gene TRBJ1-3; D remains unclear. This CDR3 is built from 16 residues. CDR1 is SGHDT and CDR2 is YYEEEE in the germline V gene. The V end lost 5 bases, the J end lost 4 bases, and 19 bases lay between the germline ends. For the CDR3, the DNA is TGTGCCAGCAGTCCCGGACCCTCCAGGCCCGGAAACACCATATATTTT. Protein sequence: CASSPGPSRPGNTIYF.

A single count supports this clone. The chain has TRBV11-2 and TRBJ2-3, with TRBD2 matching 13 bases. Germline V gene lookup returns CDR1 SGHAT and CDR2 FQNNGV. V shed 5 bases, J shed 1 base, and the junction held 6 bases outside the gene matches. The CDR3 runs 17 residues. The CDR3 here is CASSRSGLAGGTDTQYF. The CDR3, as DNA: TGTGCCAGCAGCCGATCTGGACTAGCGGGGGGCACAGATACGCAGTATTTT.

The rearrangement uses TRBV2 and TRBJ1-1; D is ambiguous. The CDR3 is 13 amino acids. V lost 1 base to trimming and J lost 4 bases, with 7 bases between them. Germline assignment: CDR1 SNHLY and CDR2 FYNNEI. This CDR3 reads CASSEDWPTEAFF. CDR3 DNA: TGTGCCAGCAGTGAAGATTGGCCCACTGAAGCTTTCTTT.

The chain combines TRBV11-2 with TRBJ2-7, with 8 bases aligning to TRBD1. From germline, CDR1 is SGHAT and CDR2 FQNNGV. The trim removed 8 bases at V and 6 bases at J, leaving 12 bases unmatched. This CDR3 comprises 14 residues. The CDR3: CASSQQGVLREQYF. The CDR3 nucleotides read TGTGCCAGCTCACAACAGGGGGTTTTGCGCGAGCAGTACTTC.

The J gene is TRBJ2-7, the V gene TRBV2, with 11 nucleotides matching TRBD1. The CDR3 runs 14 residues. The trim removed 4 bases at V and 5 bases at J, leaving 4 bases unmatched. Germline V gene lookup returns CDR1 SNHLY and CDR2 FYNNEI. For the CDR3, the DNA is TGTGCCAGCAGTGTCCGGGACAGGGGGAACGAGCAGTACTTC. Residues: CASSVRDRGNEQYF.

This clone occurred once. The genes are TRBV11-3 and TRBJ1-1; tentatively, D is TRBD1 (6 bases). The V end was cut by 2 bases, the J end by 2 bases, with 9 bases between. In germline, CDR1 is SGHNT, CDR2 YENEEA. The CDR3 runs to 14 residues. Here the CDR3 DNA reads TGTGCCAGCAGCTTATCAGGGGTTAACACTGAAGCTTTCTTT. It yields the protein CASSLSGVNTEAFF. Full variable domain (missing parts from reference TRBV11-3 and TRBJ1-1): EAGVVQSPRYKIIEKKQPVAFWCNPISGHNTLYWYLQNLGQGPELLIRYENEEAVDDSQLPKDRFSAERLKGVDSTLKIQPAELGDSAVYLCASSLSGVNTEAFFGQGTRLTVV.

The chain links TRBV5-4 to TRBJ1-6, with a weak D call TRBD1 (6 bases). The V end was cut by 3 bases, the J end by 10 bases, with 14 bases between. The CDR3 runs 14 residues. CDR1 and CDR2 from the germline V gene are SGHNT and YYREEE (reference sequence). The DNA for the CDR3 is TGTGCCAGCAGCTCGACAGGCCGGACATCACCCCTCCACTTT. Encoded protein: CASSSTGRTSPLHF.

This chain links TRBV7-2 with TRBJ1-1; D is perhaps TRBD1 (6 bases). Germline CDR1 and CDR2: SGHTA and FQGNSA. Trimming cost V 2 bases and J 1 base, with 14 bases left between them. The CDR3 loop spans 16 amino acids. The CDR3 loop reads CASSLRGFGQNTEAFF. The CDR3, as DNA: TGTGCCAGCAGCTTAAGGGGGTTCGGACAGAACACTGAAGCTTTCTTT.

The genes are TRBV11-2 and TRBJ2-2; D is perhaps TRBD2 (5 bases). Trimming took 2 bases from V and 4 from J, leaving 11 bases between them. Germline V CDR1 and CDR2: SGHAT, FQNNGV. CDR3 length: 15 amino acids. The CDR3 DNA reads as TGTGCCAGCAGCTTACGCGGGTTTCGCACCGGGGAGCTGTTTTTT. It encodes CASSLRGFRTGELFF.

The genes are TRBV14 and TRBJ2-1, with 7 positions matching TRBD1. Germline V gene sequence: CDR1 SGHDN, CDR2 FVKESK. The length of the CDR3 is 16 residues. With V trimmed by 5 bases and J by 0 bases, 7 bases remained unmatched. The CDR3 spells CASSARQGPSYNEQFF. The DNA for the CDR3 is TGTGCCAGCAGCGCAAGACAGGGCCCCTCCTACAATGAGCAGTTCTTC.

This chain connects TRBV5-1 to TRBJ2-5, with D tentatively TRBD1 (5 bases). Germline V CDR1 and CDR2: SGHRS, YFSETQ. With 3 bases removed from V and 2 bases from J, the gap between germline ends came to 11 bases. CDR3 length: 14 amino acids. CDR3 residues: CASSSSGNQETQYF. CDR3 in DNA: TGCGCCAGCAGCTCTTCAGGGAATCAAGAGACCCAGTACTTC. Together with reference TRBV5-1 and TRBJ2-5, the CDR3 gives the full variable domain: KAGVTQTPRYLIKTRGQQVTLSCSPISGHRSVSWYQQTPGQGLQFLFEYFSETQRNKGNFPGRFSGRQFSNSRSEMNVSTLELGDSALYLCASSSSGNQETQYFGPGTRLLVL.

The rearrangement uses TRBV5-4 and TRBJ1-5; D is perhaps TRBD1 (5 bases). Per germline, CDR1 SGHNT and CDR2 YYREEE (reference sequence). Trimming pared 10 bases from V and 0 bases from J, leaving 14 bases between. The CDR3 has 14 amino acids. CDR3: CAVRGGVSNQPQHF. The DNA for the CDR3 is TGTGCCGTCCGGGGGGGAGTTAGCAATCAGCCCCAGCATTTT.